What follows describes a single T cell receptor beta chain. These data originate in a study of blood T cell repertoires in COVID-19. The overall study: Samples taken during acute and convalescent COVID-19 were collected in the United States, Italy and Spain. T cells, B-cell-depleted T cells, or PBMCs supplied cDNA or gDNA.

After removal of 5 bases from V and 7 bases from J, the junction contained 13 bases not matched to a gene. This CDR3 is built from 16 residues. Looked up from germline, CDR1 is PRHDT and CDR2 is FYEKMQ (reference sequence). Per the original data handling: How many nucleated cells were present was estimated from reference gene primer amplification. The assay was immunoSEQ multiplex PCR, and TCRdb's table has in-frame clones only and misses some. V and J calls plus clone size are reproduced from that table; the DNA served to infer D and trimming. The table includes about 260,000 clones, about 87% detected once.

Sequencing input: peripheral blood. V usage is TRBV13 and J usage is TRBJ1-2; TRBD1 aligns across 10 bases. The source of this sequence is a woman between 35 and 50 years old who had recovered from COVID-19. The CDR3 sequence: CASSPRPRQGAGGYTF. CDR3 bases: TGTGCCAGCAGCCCCCGCCCCCGACAGGGGGCGGGTGGCTACACCTTC. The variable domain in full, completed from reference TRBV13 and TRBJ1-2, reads AAGVIQSPRHLIKEKRETATLKCYPIPRHDTVYWYQQGPGQDPQFLISFYEKMQSDKGSIPDRFSAQQFSDYHSELNMSSLELGDSALYFCASSPRPRQGAGGYTFGSGTRLTVV.